This entry features one T cell receptor beta chain sequence. Antigen: not known. Profiling relied on immunoSEQ multiplex PCR, and the TCRdb table lists in-frame clones only, not all of them. In the table there are about 87,000 clones, roughly 84% of which are singletons. This record belongs to a study of Ad26.COV2.S vaccination and SARS-CoV-2 variants. Study observations and caveats: Vaccine recipients surpassed placebo recipients in spike-specific TCR breadth. TCR breadth and depth estimates may have understated total T cell responses. Across vaccine and placebo recipients, the breadth of non-spike TCRs was similar. Following vaccination, spike-specific CD8+ and CD4+ T cell responses reportedly exhibited substantial breadth.

Germline lookup yields CDR1 WSHSY and CDR2 SAAADI. The V and J ends lost 10 bases and 6 bases, in that order; junction bases with no gene match: 6. The CDR3 covers 12 residues. The rearrangement links TRBV10-2 to TRBJ2-7; 10 nucleotides agree with TRBD1. This material consisted of peripheral blood, taken after recovery from COVID-19. The sequence was collected from a human donor who had recovered from COVID-19. Here the CDR3 DNA reads TGCGCCACCCGGGGACAGGGGAGCGAGCAGTACTTC. Its translation: CATRGQGSEQYF.